The following is a T cell receptor beta chain sequence with its context. No antigen is known for it. It was with 60 Vbeta and 13 Jbeta primers that the PCR ran. Authors' processing steps: Later, an analysis found tens of millions of unique TCR beta chains, and about 9.9 million of these were shared. The protocol was immunoSEQ multiplex PCR, while the TCRdb copy is restricted to in-frame clones and leaves out a portion. D and trimming come from the DNA, and the V and J calls and clone size come from that table. The sample includes approximately 150,000 clones, approximately 82% seen only once; the top ten take roughly 3.2%. This specimen belongs to a study of cytomegalovirus exposure and HLA in healthy donors. As for the study in general: Findings of an earlier analysis included around 100 million unique TCR beta sequences from some 190 million T cells. Findings and limits, study-wide: Judged likely to be a sequencing artifact was a cluster of highly shared sequence variants.

The receptor was isolated from a man aged 18 to 35 in good health and CMV-seropositive. Sequencing used PBMCs.

The CDR3 sequence is CASRLTSGTYNEQFF. The CDR3 DNA is TGTGCCAGCAGGCTTACTAGCGGGACATACAATGAGCAGTTCTTC. The chain joins TRBV2 to TRBJ2-1, with TRBD2 matching over 10 bases. Germline CDR1 and CDR2: SNHLY and FYNNEI. V lost 6 bases and J lost 4; bases outside the gene matches: 6. This CDR3 is built from 15 residues.